Below are 22 T cell receptor beta chains sequenced from a single sample in a study of shared clonotypes between healthy human individuals. Produced via immunoSEQ multiplex PCR; TCRdb's table is partial and in-frame only. This sample yields millions of clones, of which 90% to 95% are seen a single time; roughly 0.13% belongs to the top ten. Sample: naive CD4+ T cells sorted from blood. This sample's subset: CD45RA+ positively selected. The origin of the receptors is a man between 18 and 29 years old in good health.

The rearrangement links TRBV7-2 to TRBJ2-7; D is unresolved. V was pared by 1 base and J by 2 bases, with 9 bases between. The CDR3 consists of 14 residues. Germline V CDR1 and CDR2: SGHTA, FQGNSA. For the CDR3, the DNA is TGTGCCAGCAGCTTAGGTCCTACTCCCTACGAGCAGTACTTC. Residues: CASSLGPTPYEQYF. Based on the CDR3 plus reference TRBV7-2 and TRBJ2-7, the full variable domain is GAGVSQSPSNKVTEKGKDVELRCDPISGHTALYWYRQSLGQGLEFLIYFQGNSAPDKSGLPSDRFSAERTGGSVSTLTIQRTQQEDSAVYLCASSLGPTPYEQYFGPGTRLTVT.

The chain carries TRBV7-8 and TRBJ2-2, with D tentatively TRBD2 (7 bases). From germline, CDR1 is SGHVS and CDR2 FQNEAQ. The CDR3 runs 17 residues. Trimming removed 1 base at V and 6 bases at J, with 18 bases between. CDR3 in DNA: TGTGCCAGCAGCTTAGGGGGGGGCGCCTACGTCTCCGGGGAGCTGTTTTTT. This sequence encodes CASSLGGGAYVSGELFF.

The genes are TRBV5-6 and TRBJ2-3; D tentatively fits TRBD1 or TRBD2 (5 bases each). CDR1 and CDR2 from the germline V gene are SGHDT and YYEEEE. This CDR3 contains 18 residues. Between the trimmed V and J ends, which lost 2 bases and 2 bases, there was a span of 21 bases. The DNA for the CDR3 is TGTGCCAGCAGCTTCGGGACGGACCCTTGGGCTAACACAGATACGCAGTATTTT. Translated: CASSFGTDPWANTDTQYF.

For this clone: This CDR3 is also generated by other DNA sequences in the sample. This chain uses TRBV5-1 with TRBJ1-2; no firm D call. Germline V gene data show CDR1 as SGHRS and CDR2 as YFSETQ. The V gene lost 0 bases and the J gene lost 1 base, with 7 bases spanning the gap. This CDR3 contains 14 residues. CDR3 protein: CASSLEGSNYGYTF. CDR3 nucleotide sequence: TGCGCCAGCAGCTTGGAAGGGAGTAACTATGGCTACACCTTC.

The genes are TRBV9 and TRBJ2-1, with TRBD2 identical over 7 bases. CDR3 length: 16 residues. With V trimmed by 1 base and J by 5 bases, 9 bases remained unmatched. Germline V gene sequence: CDR1 SGDLS, CDR2 YYNGEE. CDR3 sequence (DNA): TGTGCCAGCAGCGTAAGGCTAGCGGCTTCTGACAATGAGCAGTTCTTC. This gives the protein CASSVRLAASDNEQFF.

V usage is TRBV30 and J usage is TRBJ2-5; 8 bases match TRBD1. The end of the DNA aligns better with TRBJ2-7, so the J call may be wrong. Germline V gene data show CDR1 as GTSNPN and CDR2 as SVGIG (reference sequence). This CDR3 region has 13 residues. The CDR3 is CAWSRRGLYEQYF. CDR3 nucleotide sequence: TGTGCCTGGAGTCGCAGGGGGCTATACGAGCAGTACTTC.

The V gene is TRBV5-1, the J gene TRBJ1-1; 12 bases line up with TRBD1. The CDR3 runs 16 residues. The V gene end was trimmed by 2 bases and the J gene end by 4 bases; junction bases not matched to a gene: 6. Germline-derived CDR1 and CDR2 are SGHRS and YFSETQ. Written as DNA, the CDR3 is TGCGCCAGCAGCTTACGGGACAGGGGGCAGGGCACTGAAGCTTTCTTT. It codes for CASSLRDRGQGTEAFF.

The rearrangement uses TRBV9 and TRBJ2-1; a possible D gene is TRBD2 (5 bases). This CDR3 is built from 12 residues. V lost 4 bases, J lost 13 bases, and 15 bases lay in between. CDR1 SGDLS and CDR2 YYNGEE come from the germline V gene. DNA for the CDR3: TGTGCCAGCAGCCCTATCGGGGAAACACAGTTCTTC. This sequence encodes CASSPIGETQFF.

The rearrangement joins TRBV5-1 to TRBJ2-3; D may be TRBD1 (5 bases). This CDR3 spans 16 amino acids. Trimming took 1 base from V and 6 from J, leaving 18 bases between them. Germline lookup yields CDR1 SGHRS and CDR2 YFSETQ. The CDR3, as DNA: TGCGCCAGCAGCTTGATTTCAGGGCTAGGTGGGGATACGCAGTATTTT. Protein: CASSLISGLGGDTQYF.

Concerning this clone: The junction departs from germline at one end; a sequencing error may be responsible. The chain combines TRBV5-6 with TRBJ1-2, with D perhaps TRBD1 (5 bases). Per the germline V gene, CDR1 is SGHDT and CDR2 is YYEEEE. CDR3 size: 14 residues. CDR3: CASTLGGAIYGYTF. The CDR3, as DNA: TGTGCCAGCACCTTGGGAGGGGCAATCTATGGCTACACCTTC.

The J gene is TRBJ2-5, the V gene TRBV7-9; 10 positions match TRBD1. V was pared by 2 bases and J by 1 base, with 4 bases of the junction left unmatched. CDR1 is SEHNR and CDR2 is FQNEAQ in the germline V gene (reference sequence). The CDR3 loop spans 16 amino acids. The CDR3 protein is CASSLWDRGVQETQYF. The CDR3 DNA sequence: TGTGCCAGCAGCTTATGGGACAGGGGAGTCCAAGAGACCCAGTACTTC.

The chain links TRBV7-2 to TRBJ2-3; 7 bases are shared with TRBD2. J gave up 4 bases and V 2 bases, and 12 bases lay outside the gene matches. Germline V gene sequence: CDR1 SGHTA, CDR2 FQGNSA. This CDR3 region has 17 residues. The chain's CDR3 is CASSLFGAGVPPDTQYF. CDR3 nucleotides: TGTGCCAGCAGCTTATTTGGGGCGGGAGTCCCCCCAGATACGCAGTATTTT.

The chain recombines TRBV19 with TRBJ1-2; D call uncertain. V lost 7 bases and J 4 bases, leaving 13 bases between the germline ends. Germline CDR1 is LNHDA and CDR2 is SQIVND (reference sequence). There are 13 residues in the CDR3. The CDR3 region has the DNA TGTGCCAGTACCGATGAGAGAGGCTATGGCTACACCTTC. This translates into CASTDERGYGYTF.

This CDR3 reads CASSPGTSVIRNEQYF. The CDR3 region has the DNA TGTGCCAGCTCACCAGGGACTAGCGTTATAAGAAACGAGCAGTACTTC. J is TRBJ2-7 and V is TRBV18, with 10 bases lining up with TRBD2. CDR1 is KGHSH, CDR2 LQKENI, per germline. The trim removed 2 bases at V and 5 bases at J, leaving 9 bases unmatched. The CDR3 length is 16 residues.

Details on this clone: This sample includes further DNA sequences coding for the same CDR3. The genes are TRBV7-9 and TRBJ1-6, with 9 bases fitting TRBD1. CDR3 length: 14 amino acids. Germline CDR1 SEHNR, CDR2 FQNEAQ (reference sequence). The V segment lost 1 base and the J segment 10 bases; nucleotides outside the gene matches: 2. This chain's CDR3 is CASSLGTGESPLHF. In nucleotides, the CDR3 is TGTGCCAGCAGCTTAGGGACAGGGGAGTCACCCCTCCACTTT.

This rearrangement joins TRBV7-2 to TRBJ1-2; 10 positions agree with TRBD1. This CDR3 is 14 amino acids long. Germline values: CDR1 SGHTA, CDR2 FQGNSA. V was pared by 5 bases and J by 7 bases, with 7 bases of the junction left unmatched. The CDR3 sequence is CASSQRQGASGYTF. The CDR3 DNA reads as TGTGCCAGCAGCCAACGACAGGGGGCCTCTGGCTACACCTTC.

The chain links TRBV6-4 to TRBJ2-1; TRBD1 might be the D (6 bases). CDR3 length: 17 amino acids. The ends were cut back, 2 bases at V and 1 base at J, with 15 bases in the middle. Germline CDR1 MRHNA, CDR2 SNTAGT. The CDR3 is CASSDRDHRASYNEQFF. The CDR3 nucleotides are TGTGCCAGCAGTGACCGGGACCACAGGGCGTCCTACAATGAGCAGTTCTTC.

The chain is built from TRBV2 and TRBJ1-2; TRBD1 agrees at 12 bases. The germline V gene encodes CDR1 SNHLY and CDR2 FYNNEI. The length of the CDR3 is 16 residues. The ends lost 6 bases at V and 8 bases at J; junction bases unmatched: 13. In DNA form, the CDR3 reads TGTGCCAGCAGCCAACTCCCGGGACAGGGGGCCGGGGGCTACACCTTC. Encoded protein: CASSQLPGQGAGGYTF.

The chain has TRBV7-2 and TRBJ1-5, with TRBD1 matching over 7 bases. The CDR3 has 15 residues. V shed 1 base and J 4 bases; nucleotides not matched to a gene: 4. Germline CDR1 SGHTA, CDR2 FQGNSA. The CDR3: CASSLDGTENQPQHF. CDR3 in DNA: TGTGCCAGCAGCTTAGATGGGACAGAAAATCAGCCCCAGCATTTT.

The V gene is TRBV18, the J gene TRBJ1-1; maybe TRBD1 (6 bases). The CDR3 loop spans 15 amino acids. Germline CDR1 is KGHSH and CDR2 is LQKENI. The ends were cut back, 0 bases at V and 6 bases at J, with 14 bases in the middle. The CDR3 loop reads CASSPPSGEYAEAFF. CDR3 coding DNA: TGTGCCAGCTCACCACCGTCAGGGGAGTACGCTGAAGCTTTCTTT.

J is TRBJ1-5 and V is TRBV4-1; tentatively, D is TRBD1 (6 bases). V was pared by 3 bases and J by 1 base, with 19 bases between. This CDR3 spans 18 amino acids. Looked up from germline, CDR1 is MGHRA and CDR2 is YSYEKL. The CDR3 reads CASSQILQGRESNQPQHF. CDR3 sequence (DNA): TGCGCCAGCAGCCAGATCCTTCAGGGGAGGGAGAGCAATCAGCCCCAGCATTTT.

With respect to this clone: Different DNA sequences within this sample yield the same CDR3. The chain links TRBV6-5 to TRBJ2-3; 10 nucleotides agree with TRBD2. V lost 5 bases to trimming and J lost 3 bases; unmatched junction nucleotides: 5. Germline V lookup: CDR1 MNHEY, CDR2 SVGAGI. There are 15 residues in the CDR3. For the CDR3, the DNA is TGTGCCAGCAGTCGAGCGGGAGGGGATACAGATACGCAGTATTTT. Encoded protein: CASSRAGGDTDTQYF.